This T cell receptor (beta chain) was identified during a study of blood T cell repertoires in COVID-19. About the study: Samples came from the United States, Italy and Spain, spanning acute and convalescent COVID-19.

Assay: immunoSEQ multiplex PCR; the TCRdb copy retains only in-frame clones and omits some. In the table there are roughly 100,000 clones, more than 70% of which are singletons. This CDR3 comprises 15 residues. Germline V gives CDR1 SGHDT, CDR2 YYEEEE. Unmatched junction bases numbered 11, after V lost 5 bases and J lost 3 bases. This sequence joins TRBV5-6 and TRBJ2-7; the match to TRBD1 covers 7 bases. The sequence derives from a woman aged 25 to 39 with acute or convalescent COVID-19. The sequencing sample was made of peripheral blood. CDR3 in DNA: TGTGCCAGCAGAAATATCCAGGGGGTCTTCTACGAGCAGTACTTC. The encoded protein is CASRNIQGVFYEQYF.